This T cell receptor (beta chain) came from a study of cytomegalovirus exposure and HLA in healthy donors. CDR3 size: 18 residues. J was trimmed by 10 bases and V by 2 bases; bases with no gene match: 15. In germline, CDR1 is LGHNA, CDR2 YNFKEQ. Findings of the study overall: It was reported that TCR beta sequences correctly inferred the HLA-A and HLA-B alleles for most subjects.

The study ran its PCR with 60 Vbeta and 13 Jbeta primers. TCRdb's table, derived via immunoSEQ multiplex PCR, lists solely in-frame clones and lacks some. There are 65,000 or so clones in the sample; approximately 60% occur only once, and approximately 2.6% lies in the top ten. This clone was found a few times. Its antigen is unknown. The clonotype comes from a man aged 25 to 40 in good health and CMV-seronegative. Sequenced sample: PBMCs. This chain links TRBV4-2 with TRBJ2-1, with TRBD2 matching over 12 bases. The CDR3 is CASSQSLAGGPVLGEQFF. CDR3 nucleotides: TGTGCCAGCAGCCAATCACTAGCGGGGGGACCCGTCTTAGGGGAGCAGTTCTTC.